Reported below is one TCR beta chain. The source of the sample is a study of blood T cell repertoires in COVID-19. Study summary: The samples span acute and convalescent COVID-19 from the United States, Italy and Spain.

As processed by the authors: Amplification of reference gene primers was used by the study to estimate nucleated cell counts. The repertoire was sequenced with immunoSEQ multiplex PCR; TCRdb's copy has only in-frame clones and lacks some. The D gene and trimming were derived from the DNA, and the V and J assignments and clone size from that table. Of about 250,000 clones in the sample, roughly four fifths are singletons; the top ten hold under 5%. V lost 7 bases, J lost 4 bases, and 14 bases lay in between. The CDR3 runs 14 residues. Looked up from germline, CDR1 is MNHNY and CDR2 is SVGAGI (reference sequence).

The sample was peripheral blood. The TCR sequence derives from a man aged 50-59 years with active or convalescent COVID-19. This sequence joins TRBV6-6 and TRBJ1-5; tentative D call: TRBD1 (6 bases). The CDR3 DNA sequence: TGTGCCAGCAATACCCGGACAGAAAATCAGCCCCAGCATTTT. This encodes CASNTRTENQPQHF.